The 22 T cell receptor beta chains in this list originate from one sample, sequenced in a study of response to subunit inactivated influenza vaccine listed by TCRdb under 2018. Library creation used RT-PCR. TCRdb shows the sequencer as Illumina HiSeq 2500. The public reads were run again by TCRdb, first through fastp at Q25 and then through MiXCR, and only productive beta chains were kept. Every entry covers one CDR3 protein and lists the most common genes and DNA from its rows. Counted in this sample were roughly 780,000 distinct CDR3 sequences; approximately 17% of them appeared once. The ten largest clonotypes hold roughly 11% of the sample. The sequencing used PBMCs from blood, collected 4 to 6 days after vaccination. The receptors shown here come from a man aged 50 to 60 who received an inactivated influenza vaccine. Donor details come from another sample of the same person, matched by shared clones.

This chain joins TRBV5-1 and TRBJ1-6; D remains unclear. Germline V gives CDR1 SGHRS, CDR2 YFSETQ. With 4 bases removed from V and 7 bases from J, the gap between germline ends came to 15 bases. The CDR3 contains 15 residues. The CDR3 loop is CASSLREDRNSPLHF. The CDR3 DNA reads as TGCGCCAGCAGCCTCCGTGAGGACCGGAATTCACCCCTCCACTTT.

The rearrangement links TRBV11-2 to TRBJ2-1, with D possibly called TRBD1 or TRBD2 (5 bases each). CDR1 SGHAT and CDR2 FQNNGV come from the germline V gene. CDR3 length equals 17 residues. Deletions cut 5 bases from V and 0 bases from J, with 17 bases between. In DNA form, the CDR3 reads TGTGCCAGCAGCCCCTTCTGGGCAGGGAGCTCCTACAATGAGCAGTTCTTC. Its translation: CASSPFWAGSSYNEQFF. Full variable domain (rest looked up from reference TRBV11-2 and TRBJ2-1): EAGVAQSPRYKIIEKRQSVAFWCNPISGHATLYWYQQILGQGPKLLIQFQNNGVVDDSQLPKDRFSAERLKGVDSTLKIQPAKLEDSAVYLCASSPFWAGSSYNEQFFGPGTRLTVL.

This chain uses TRBV6-5 with TRBJ2-5, with 7 bases lining up with TRBD1. Trimming removed 1 base from V and 5 bases from J; junction bases left unmatched: 10. This CDR3 region has 16 residues. From germline, CDR1 is MNHEY and CDR2 SVGAGI. CDR3: CASSYYNTGVQETQYF. The CDR3 DNA reads TGTGCCAGCAGTTACTATAATACAGGGGTTCAGGAGACCCAGTACTTC.

About this clonotype itself: A read error is possible here, since a much larger clone lies one base away. V gene TRBV12-3 or TRBV12-4 combines with J gene TRBJ2-5; D gene uncertain. The CDR3 contains 12 residues. CDR3 amino acids: CASSHLQETLYF. DNA of the CDR3: TGTGCCAGCAGTCACCTCCAAGAGACCCTGTACTTC.

This clonotype was detected once. The chain couples TRBV11-3 to TRBJ2-1, with TRBD2 matching over 10 bases. Germline V CDR1 and CDR2: SGHNT, YENEEA. The CDR3 covers 15 residues. V was clipped by 5 bases and J by 8 bases; unmatched bases: 9. In DNA, the CDR3 is TGTGCCAGCAGCCCTCAGCCTAGCGGGAGTTATGAGCAGTTCTTC. This sequence encodes CASSPQPSGSYEQFF.

This clonotype occurred a few times. The chain links TRBV10-3 to TRBJ2-3; the D gene could be TRBD1 or TRBD2 (5 bases each). This CDR3 spans 12 amino acids. CDR1 and CDR2 (germline): ENHRY, SYGVKD. V lost 8 bases to trimming and J lost 0 bases, with 6 bases between them. The CDR3 is CAIRDSTDTQYF. The CDR3 region has the DNA TGTGCCATCCGGGACAGCACAGATACGCAGTATTTT.

The genes are TRBV4-1 and TRBJ2-1; 8 bases fit TRBD2. Looked up from germline, CDR1 is MGHRA and CDR2 is YSYEKL. This CDR3 contains 15 residues. The junction had 6 bases not matched to a gene; V was cut back by 1 base and J by 7 bases. CDR3 sequence reads: CASSQVGGARNEQFF. The CDR3 DNA reads TGCGCCAGCAGCCAAGTCGGGGGGGCGAGGAATGAGCAGTTCTTC.

The rearrangement joins TRBV7-8 to TRBJ1-3, with a tentative D call TRBD1 (6 bases). The CDR3 runs to 17 residues. Trimming removed 5 bases from V and 1 base from J, with 18 bases in between. Germline CDR1 reads SGHVS; CDR2 reads FQNEAQ. The chain's CDR3 is CASSVKTGLLSGNTIYF. The CDR3 DNA follows: TGTGCCAGCAGCGTAAAGACAGGATTACTTTCTGGAAACACCATATATTTT.

This clonotype was seen a handful of times. The chain combines TRBV7-7 with TRBJ2-1; unclear D gene. CDR1 and CDR2 (germline): SSHAT, FNYEAQ (reference sequence). The CDR3 runs to 13 residues. V lost 1 base and J lost 10, with 11 bases in between. The CDR3 reads CASSLEAAREQFF. CDR3 bases: TGTGCCAGCAGCTTAGAGGCGGCTAGAGAGCAGTTCTTC.

This clonotype was seen only a few times. The CDR3 coding sequence is TGTGCCAGCAGGCTAGGGACAGGGATTTACAATGAGCAGTTCTTC. It translates to CASRLGTGIYNEQFF. The chain employs TRBV7-9 and TRBJ2-1; 9 bases agree with TRBD1. CDR1 is SEHNR, CDR2 FQNEAQ, per germline (reference sequence). The V segment lost 6 bases and the J segment 4 bases; nucleotides outside the gene matches: 7. This CDR3 is built from 15 residues.

The chain has TRBV10-3 and TRBJ2-3, with 7 bases lining up with TRBD2. Losses at the gene ends were 0 bases for V and 2 bases for J; bases not matched to a gene: 8. Germline CDR1 is ENHRY and CDR2 is SYGVKD. The CDR3 has 17 amino acids. Here the CDR3 reads CAISESKWEGYTDTQYF. CDR3 nucleotides: TGTGCCATCAGTGAGTCGAAGTGGGAGGGGTACACAGATACGCAGTATTTT.

This clonotype was detected a few times. The chain is built from TRBV9 and TRBJ2-1; 7 bases line up with TRBD2. After removal of 3 bases from V and 3 bases from J, the junction contained 3 bases not matched to a gene. The CDR3 length is 14 residues. Germline V gives CDR1 SGDLS, CDR2 YYNGEE. The CDR3 spells CASSAGGIYNEQFF. CDR3 in DNA: TGTGCCAGCAGCGCGGGAGGTATCTACAATGAGCAGTTCTTC.

This chain connects TRBV11-2 to TRBJ2-6, with 11 positions matching TRBD1. Germline V CDR1 and CDR2: SGHAT, FQNNGV. V was clipped by 5 bases and J by 4 bases; unmatched bases: 7. The CDR3 length is 17 residues. Written as DNA, the CDR3 is TGTGCCAGCAGCACCGGACAGGGGGCAGCGGGGGCCAACGTCCTGACTTTC. It codes for CASSTGQGAAGANVLTF.

This rearrangement joins TRBV7-9 to TRBJ2-1; D ambiguous. The CDR3 has 11 residues. V was pared by 1 base and J by 11 bases, with 6 bases between. Germline loops: CDR1 SEHNR, CDR2 FQNEAQ (reference sequence). The CDR3 loop is CASSLDYQQFF. CDR3 nucleotides: TGTGCCAGCAGCTTAGACTATCAGCAGTTCTTC.

This clonotype occurred a few times. The chain has TRBV25-1 and TRBJ2-1, with 8 bases fitting TRBD1. The length of the CDR3 is 15 residues. Per germline, CDR1 MGHDK and CDR2 SYGVNS. Losses at the gene ends were 8 bases for V and 3 bases for J; bases not matched to a gene: 9. This CDR3 reads CASSAGTGHYNEQFF. CDR3 DNA sequence: TGTGCCAGCTCAGCCGGGACAGGTCACTACAATGAGCAGTTCTTC.

This clonotype was seen only a few times. In DNA, the CDR3 is TGTGCCAGCTCACCACCGGGGACGGATAGCAATCAGCCCCAGCATTTT. This sequence encodes CASSPPGTDSNQPQHF. V is TRBV18 and J is TRBJ1-5; tentative D call: TRBD1 (5 bases). The germline V and J ends were trimmed by 0 bases and 0 bases, with 9 bases remaining between them. The CDR3 consists of 16 residues. Germline V gene data show CDR1 as KGHSH and CDR2 as LQKENI.

This clonotype was observed a handful of times. The chain has TRBV20-1 and TRBJ2-1; 8 bases are a match to TRBD2. The CDR3 totals 17 residues. CDR1 is DFQATT, CDR2 SNEGSKA, per germline (reference sequence). V lost 0 bases to trimming and J lost 2 bases; unmatched junction nucleotides: 9. DNA of the CDR3: TGCAGTGCTAGAGATTGGAGCGGGAGCAGGCCCTACAATGAGCAGTTCTTC. Amino acids: CSARDWSGSRPYNEQFF.

V gene TRBV7-9 combines with J gene TRBJ1-5; D unresolved. This CDR3 is 14 amino acids long. The germline V and J ends were trimmed by 2 bases and 9 bases, with 14 bases remaining between them. Germline CDR1 and CDR2: SEHNR and FQNEAQ (reference sequence). The CDR3 reads CASSLSQAVGPQHF. CDR3 DNA sequence: TGTGCCAGCAGCTTATCGCAGGCCGTCGGGCCCCAGCATTTT.

This clonotype was counted between two and nine times. CDR3 in amino acids: CASTRDRHNNEQFF. The DNA of the CDR3 is TGTGCCAGCACCCGGGACAGACATAACAATGAGCAGTTCTTC. The rearrangement joins TRBV27 to TRBJ2-1, with TRBD1 matching over 7 bases. The J segment lost 5 bases and the V segment lost 7 bases, leaving 8 bases of the junction unmatched. Germline V gene lookup returns CDR1 MNHEY and CDR2 SMNVEV (reference sequence). This CDR3 spans 14 amino acids.

The V call is TRBV27, the J call TRBJ2-5, with 10 bases aligning to TRBD2. The CDR3 is 15 amino acids. Germline V gene data show CDR1 as MNHEY and CDR2 as SMNVEV (reference sequence). V dropped 1 base and J dropped 5; count of bases not matched to a gene: 4. CDR3 region: CASSLWGTSEETQYF. In DNA form, the CDR3 reads TGTGCCAGCAGTTTATGGGGGACTAGCGAGGAGACCCAGTACTTC.

The rearrangement joins TRBV5-6 to TRBJ2-4, with TRBD1 matching 7 bases. This CDR3 is built from 16 residues. Trimming removed 0 bases from V and 4 bases from J; junction bases left unmatched: 7. Germline V CDR1 and CDR2: SGHDT, YYEEEE. CDR3 bases: TGTGCCAGCAGCTTGGGGTATCGGGACAGTAAAAACATTCAGTACTTC. Translation gives CASSLGYRDSKNIQYF.

This clonotype has a single count. The chain combines TRBV5-5 with TRBJ1-5; D possibly corresponds to TRBD1 (5 bases). The CDR3 covers 15 residues. V lost 2 bases to trimming and J lost 7 bases, with 16 bases between them. Germline V gene lookup returns CDR1 SGHKS and CDR2 YYEKEE (reference sequence). The CDR3 DNA reads TGTGCCAGCAGCTTTTATTCGGGGGAAGGCCAGCCCCAGCATTTT. Its protein product is CASSFYSGEGQPQHF.